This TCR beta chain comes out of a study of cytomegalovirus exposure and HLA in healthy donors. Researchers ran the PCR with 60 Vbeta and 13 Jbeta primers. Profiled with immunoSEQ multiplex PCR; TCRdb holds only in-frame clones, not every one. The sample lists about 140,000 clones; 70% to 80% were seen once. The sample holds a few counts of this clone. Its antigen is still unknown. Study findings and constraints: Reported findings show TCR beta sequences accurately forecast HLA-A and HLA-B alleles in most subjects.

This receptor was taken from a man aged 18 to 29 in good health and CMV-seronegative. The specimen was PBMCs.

The CDR3 nucleotides read TGTGCCAGCAGACCCAGGGGGCAGAGCGGCGGCTACACCTTC. Translating it yields CASRPRGQSGGYTF. The V and J genes are TRBV11-3 and TRBJ1-2; the match to TRBD1 covers 8 bases. This CDR3 spans 14 amino acids. Germline loops: CDR1 SGHNT, CDR2 YENEEA. With V trimmed by 6 bases and J by 8 bases, 11 bases remained unmatched.